Listed below are T cell receptor beta chains from one sample, sequenced in a study of response to subunit inactivated influenza vaccine. TCRdb ran MiXCR on the RT-PCR reads and lists one entry per CDR3 protein. The sample has hundreds of thousands of distinct CDR3 sequences, about 15% seen once; the top ten hold around a tenth. The sequences come from PBMCs from blood, collected 12 days after vaccination. Receptor source: a man between 50 and 59 years old who received an inactivated influenza vaccine. Each CDR3 is given with its conserved first and last residue. Each record gives: J gene, clone size, D gene, V gene, CDR3 protein, CDR3 DNA. D genes are given only for firm matches. Rows give clone size only sometimes, using once, few, many, or a class for an expanded clone.

TRBJ2-7	-	-	TRBV3-1	CASSPGTGWGEQYF	TGTGCCAGCAGCCCAGGGACGGGATGGGGCGAGCAGTACTTC
TRBJ2-3	-	TRBD2	TRBV5-1	CASSYQTSGDTDTQYF	TGCGCCAGCAGCTACCAGACTAGCGGGGACACAGATACGCAGTATTTT
TRBJ2-5	-	TRBD2	TRBV7-9	CASSYSGSETQYF	TGTGCCAGCAGCTATAGCGGGAGCGAGACCCAGTACTTC
TRBJ2-3	many	-	TRBV29-1	CSVISSAPDTQYF	TGCAGCGTAATTTCGTCCGCACCAGATACGCAGTATTTT
TRBJ1-1	-	-	TRBV7-2	CASSLLNEAFF	TGTGCCAGCAGCTTATTGAATGAAGCTTTCTTT
TRBJ2-7	-	-	TRBV20-1	CSATAHEQYF	TGCAGTGCAACAGCACACGAGCAGTACTTC
TRBJ2-1	few	-	TRBV7-9	CASMEGTYNEQFF	TGTGCCAGCATGGAAGGGACCTACAATGAGCAGTTCTTC
TRBJ2-5	-	TRBD1	TRBV29-1	CSAALDRGGRETQYF	TGCAGCGCCGCCTTGGACAGGGGGGGGAGGGAGACCCAGTACTTC
TRBJ2-7	few	-	TRBV7-2	CASSPATLSYEQYF	TGTGCCAGCAGCCCCGCGACACTTTCCTACGAGCAGTACTTC
TRBJ2-5	-	TRBD1	TRBV12-3/TRBV12-4	CASSSNTGQGASETQYF	TGTGCCAGCAGTTCAAATACGGGACAGGGGGCTTCGGAGACCCAGTACTTC
TRBJ2-1	few	-	TRBV15	CATSRDLRAGGGLSYNEQFF	TGTGCCACCAGCAGAGATCTAAGGGCAGGGGGGGGGCTCTCCTACAATGAGCAGTTCTTC
TRBJ2-5	-	-	TRBV12-3/TRBV12-4	CASSPGGGSETQYF	TGTGCCAGCAGTCCCGGGGGTGGATCAGAGACCCAGTACTTC
TRBJ2-7	few	-	TRBV4-3	CASSQVLGYEQYF	TGCGCCAGCAGCCAGGTTCTAGGTTACGAGCAGTACTTC
TRBJ2-7	-	-	TRBV5-1	CASSLAPSTGLKYEQYF	TGCGCCAGCAGCTTGGCACCGTCGACGGGCTTAAAGTACGAGCAGTACTTC
TRBJ2-3	-	-	TRBV29-1	CSVEASGSTDTQYF	TGCAGCGTTGAGGCAAGCGGGAGCACAGATACGCAGTATTTT
TRBJ2-7	few	TRBD2	TRBV6-1	CASIKASGSYEQYF	TGTGCCAGCATCAAGGCTAGCGGGTCCTACGAGCAGTACTTC
TRBJ2-1	-	TRBD2	TRBV20-1	CSATHPGLAINEQFF	TGCAGTGCTACTCATCCGGGACTAGCCATCAATGAGCAGTTCTTC